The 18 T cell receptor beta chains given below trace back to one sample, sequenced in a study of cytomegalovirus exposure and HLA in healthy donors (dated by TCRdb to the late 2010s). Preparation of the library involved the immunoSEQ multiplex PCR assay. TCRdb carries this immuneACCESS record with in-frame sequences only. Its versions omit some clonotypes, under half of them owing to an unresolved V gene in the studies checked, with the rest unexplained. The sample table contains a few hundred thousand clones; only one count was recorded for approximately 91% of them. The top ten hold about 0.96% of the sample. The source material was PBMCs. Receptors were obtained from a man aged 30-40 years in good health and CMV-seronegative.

The CDR3, as DNA: TGTGCCAGCAGCTTATCCCTCTACGAGCAGTACTTC. It specifies CASSLSLYEQYF. This chain links TRBV7-8 with TRBJ2-7, with D unresolved. The CDR3 totals 12 residues. Trimming took 2 bases from V and 3 from J, leaving 5 bases between them. Germline loops: CDR1 SGHVS, CDR2 FQNEAQ.

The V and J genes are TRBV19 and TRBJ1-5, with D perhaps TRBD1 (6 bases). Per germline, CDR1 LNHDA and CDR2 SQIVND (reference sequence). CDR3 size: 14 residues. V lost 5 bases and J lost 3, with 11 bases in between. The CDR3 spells CASSHRDTNQPQHF. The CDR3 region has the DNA TGTGCCAGTAGTCACCGGGACACCAATCAGCCCCAGCATTTT.

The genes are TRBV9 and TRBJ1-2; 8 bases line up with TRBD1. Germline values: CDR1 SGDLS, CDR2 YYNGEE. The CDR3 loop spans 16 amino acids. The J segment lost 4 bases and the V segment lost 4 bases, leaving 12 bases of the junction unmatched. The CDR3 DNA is TGTGCCAGCAGCCCCCTAGGACAGGGACCCATCTATGGCTACACCTTC. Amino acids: CASSPLGQGPIYGYTF.

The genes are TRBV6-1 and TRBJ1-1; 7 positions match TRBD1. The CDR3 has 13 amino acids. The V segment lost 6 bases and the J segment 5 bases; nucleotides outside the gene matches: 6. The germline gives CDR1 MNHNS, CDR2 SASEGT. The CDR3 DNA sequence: TGTGCCAGCAGGGAGACAGGGTCAACTGAAGCTTTCTTT. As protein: CASRETGSTEAFF.

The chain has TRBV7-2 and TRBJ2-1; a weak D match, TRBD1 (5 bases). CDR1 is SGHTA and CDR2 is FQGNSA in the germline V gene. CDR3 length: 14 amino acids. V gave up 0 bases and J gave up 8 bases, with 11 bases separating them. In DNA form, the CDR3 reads TGTGCCAGCAGCTTAGCATCCAGGGTGGATGAGCAGTTCTTC. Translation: CASSLASRVDEQFF.

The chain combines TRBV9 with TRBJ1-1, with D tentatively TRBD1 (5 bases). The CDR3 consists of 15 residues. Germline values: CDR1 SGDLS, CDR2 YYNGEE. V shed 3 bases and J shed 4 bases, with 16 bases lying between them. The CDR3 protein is CASSGTSHGITEAFF. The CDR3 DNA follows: TGTGCCAGCAGCGGGACATCGCACGGCATCACTGAAGCTTTCTTT.

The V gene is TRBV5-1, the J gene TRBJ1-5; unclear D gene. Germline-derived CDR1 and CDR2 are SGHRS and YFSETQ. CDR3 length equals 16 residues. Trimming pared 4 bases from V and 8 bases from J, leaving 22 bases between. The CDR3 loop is CASSRHGLDAGEPQHF. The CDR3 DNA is TGCGCCAGCAGCCGACATGGTCTGGACGCGGGAGAGCCCCAGCATTTT.

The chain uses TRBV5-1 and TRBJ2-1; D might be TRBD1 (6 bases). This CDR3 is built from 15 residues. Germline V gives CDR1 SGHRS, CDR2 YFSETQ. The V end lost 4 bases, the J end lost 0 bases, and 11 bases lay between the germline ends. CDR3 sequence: CASSGGRGSYNEQFF. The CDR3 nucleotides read TGCGCCAGCAGCGGGGGCAGGGGCTCCTACAATGAGCAGTTCTTC.

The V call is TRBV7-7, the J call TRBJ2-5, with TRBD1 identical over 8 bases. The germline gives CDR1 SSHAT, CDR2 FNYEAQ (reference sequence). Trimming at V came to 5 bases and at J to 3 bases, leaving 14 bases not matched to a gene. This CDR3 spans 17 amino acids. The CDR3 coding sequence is TGTGCCAGCAGCCCCCGGACAGGGATTTTGAACGAAGAGACCCAGTACTTC. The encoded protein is CASSPRTGILNEETQYF.

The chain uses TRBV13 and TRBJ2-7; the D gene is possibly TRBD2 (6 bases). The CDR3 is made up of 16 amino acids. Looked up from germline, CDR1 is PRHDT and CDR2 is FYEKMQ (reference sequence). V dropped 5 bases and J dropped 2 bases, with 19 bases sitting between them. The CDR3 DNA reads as TGTGCCAGCAGCCCGGGACTCAGCGCCTCTACCTACGAGCAGTACTTC. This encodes CASSPGLSASTYEQYF.

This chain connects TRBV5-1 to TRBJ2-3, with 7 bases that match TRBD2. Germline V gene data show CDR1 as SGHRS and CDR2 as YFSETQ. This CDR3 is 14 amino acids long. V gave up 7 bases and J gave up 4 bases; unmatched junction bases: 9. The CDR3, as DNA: TGCGCCAGCGGGGGGGAACGCCGGGCAGATACGCAGTATTTT. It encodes CASGGERRADTQYF. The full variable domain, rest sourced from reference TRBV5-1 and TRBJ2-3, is KAGVTQTPRYLIKTRGQQVTLSCSPISGHRSVSWYQQTPGQGLQFLFEYFSETQRNKGNFPGRFSGRQFSNSRSEMNVSTLELGDSALYLCASGGERRADTQYFGPGTRLTVL.

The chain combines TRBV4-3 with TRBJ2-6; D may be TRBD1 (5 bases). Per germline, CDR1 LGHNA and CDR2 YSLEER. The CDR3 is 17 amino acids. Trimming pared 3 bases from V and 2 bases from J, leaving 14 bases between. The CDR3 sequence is CASSHQGLRAGANVLTF. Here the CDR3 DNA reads TGCGCCAGCAGCCACCAGGGTTTAAGGGCTGGGGCCAACGTCCTGACTTTC.

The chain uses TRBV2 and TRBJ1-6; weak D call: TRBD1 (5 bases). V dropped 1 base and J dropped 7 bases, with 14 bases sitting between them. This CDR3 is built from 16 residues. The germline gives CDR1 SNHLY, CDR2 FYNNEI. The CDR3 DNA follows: TGTGCCAGCAGTGAAGGGGCGGTAAGACAGAATTCACCCCTCCACTTT. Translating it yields CASSEGAVRQNSPLHF.

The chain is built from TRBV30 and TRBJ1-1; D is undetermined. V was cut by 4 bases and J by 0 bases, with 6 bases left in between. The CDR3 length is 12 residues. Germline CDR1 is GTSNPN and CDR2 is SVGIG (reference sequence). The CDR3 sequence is CAWTPMNTEAFF. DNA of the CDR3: TGTGCCTGGACTCCTATGAACACTGAAGCTTTCTTT. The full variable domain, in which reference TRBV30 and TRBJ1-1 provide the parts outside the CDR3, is SQTIHQWPATLVQPVGSPLSLECTVEGTSNPNLYWYRQAAGRGLQLLFYSVGIGQISSEVPQNLSASRPQDRQFILSSKKLLLSDSGFYLCAWTPMNTEAFFGQGTRLTVV.

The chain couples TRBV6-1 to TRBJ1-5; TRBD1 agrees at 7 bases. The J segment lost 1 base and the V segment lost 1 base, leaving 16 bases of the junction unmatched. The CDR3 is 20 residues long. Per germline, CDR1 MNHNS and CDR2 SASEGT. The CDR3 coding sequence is TGTGCCAGCAGTGAAGGTTTAAGAGACAGGGCTTTAAGGAGCAATCAGCCCCAGCATTTT. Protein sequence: CASSEGLRDRALRSNQPQHF.

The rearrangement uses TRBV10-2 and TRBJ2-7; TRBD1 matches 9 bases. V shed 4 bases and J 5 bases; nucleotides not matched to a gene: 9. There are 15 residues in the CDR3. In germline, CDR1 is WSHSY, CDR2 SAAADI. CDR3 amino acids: CASSVWDREVDEQYF. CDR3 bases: TGCGCCAGCAGTGTTTGGGACAGGGAAGTTGACGAGCAGTACTTC.

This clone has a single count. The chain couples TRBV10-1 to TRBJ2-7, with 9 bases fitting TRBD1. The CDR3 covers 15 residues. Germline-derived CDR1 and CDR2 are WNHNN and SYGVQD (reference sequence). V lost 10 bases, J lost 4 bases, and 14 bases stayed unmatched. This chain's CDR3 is CATSSGGTGMYEQYF. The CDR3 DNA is TGCGCCACCTCATCTGGGGGGACAGGGATGTACGAGCAGTACTTC.

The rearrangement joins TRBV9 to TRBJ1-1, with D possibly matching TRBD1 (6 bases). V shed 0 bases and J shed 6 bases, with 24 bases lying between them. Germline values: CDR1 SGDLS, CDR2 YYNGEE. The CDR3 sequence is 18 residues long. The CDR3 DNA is TGTGCCAGCAGCGTAGTTGTTCTCTTGGGGGGGCCCCTTCCTGAAGCTTTCTTT. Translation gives CASSVVVLLGGPLPEAFF.